Detailed here is one T cell receptor (beta chain). From germline, CDR1 is LNHDA and CDR2 SQIVND (reference sequence). This CDR3 region has 16 residues. V was trimmed by 3 bases and J by 8 bases, leaving 19 bases between them. Sequenced by immunoSEQ multiplex PCR; TCRdb stores in-frame clones only, minus some. The data hold roughly 66,000 clones, with around four fifths observed a single time. The data stem from a study of T cell responses to AZD1222 COVID-19 vaccine. The rearrangement uses TRBV19 and TRBJ1-4, with D hard to call. This receptor was taken from an adult in good health. Source: peripheral blood, taken on day 0 of AZD1222 vaccination. The CDR3 DNA follows: TGTGCCAGTAGTATGCCCGGACCCTCAGGAGTGGAAAAACTGTTTTTT. As protein: CASSMPGPSGVEKLFF.